This T cell receptor (beta chain) comes out of a study of T cells in Graves' hyperthyroidism and ophthalmopathy. The study's findings and limits: Stable hyperthyroidism was told apart from ophthalmopathy by a model built on 13 V-J features.

For Graves' hyperthyroidism to be stable, ophthalmopathy could not progress within 18 months. These patients, aged 18 to 65, had recently diagnosed hyperthyroidism lasting under 2 months. Regions amplified from RNA transcripts were the TCR beta CDR3 regions. RT-PCR in the first round (using the HTBI primer set) targeted the TCR CDR3. TCRdb redid the calling of the multiplex PCR reads with MiXCR, one entry per CDR3 protein. Among about 560,000 distinct CDR3 sequences listed, roughly 17% were seen once. A few counts support this clonotype. Its antigen is undetermined. This TCR came from a woman between 18 and 29 years old with Graves' hyperthyroidism. Sequenced input: blood.

The CDR3 bases are TGTGCCAGCAGCCAAGCCGAGCTTTGGGATTTCTCCTACAATGAGCAGTTCTTC. It codes for CASSQAELWDFSYNEQFF. This chain uses TRBV3-1 with TRBJ2-1, with D hard to call. The CDR3 runs 18 residues. Germline values: CDR1 LGHDT, CDR2 YNNKEL (reference sequence). The V end was cut by 1 base, the J end by 0 bases, with 16 bases between.